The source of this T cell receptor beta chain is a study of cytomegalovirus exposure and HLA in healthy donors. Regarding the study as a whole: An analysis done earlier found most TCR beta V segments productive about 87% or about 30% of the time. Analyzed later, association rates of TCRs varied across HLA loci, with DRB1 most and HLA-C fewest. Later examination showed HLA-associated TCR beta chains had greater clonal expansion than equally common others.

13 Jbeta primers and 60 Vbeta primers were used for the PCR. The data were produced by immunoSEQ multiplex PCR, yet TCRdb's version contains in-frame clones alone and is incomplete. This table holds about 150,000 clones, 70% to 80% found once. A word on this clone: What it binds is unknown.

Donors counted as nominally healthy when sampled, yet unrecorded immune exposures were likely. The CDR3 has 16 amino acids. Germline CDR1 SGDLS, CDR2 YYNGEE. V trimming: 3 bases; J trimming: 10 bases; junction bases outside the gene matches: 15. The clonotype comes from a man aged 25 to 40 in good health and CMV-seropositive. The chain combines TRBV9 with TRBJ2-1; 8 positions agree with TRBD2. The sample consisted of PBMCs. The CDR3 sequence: CASSARGNGRAWEQFF. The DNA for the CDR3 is TGTGCCAGCAGCGCCCGTGGTAACGGGAGGGCCTGGGAGCAGTTCTTC.